These 10 T cell receptor beta chains came from one sample sequenced in a study of shared clonotypes between healthy human individuals. Method: immunoSEQ multiplex PCR; TCRdb's copy keeps in-frame clones and lacks some. The table shows approximately 2.5 million clones, with 80% to 95% occurring only once. Sequencing was carried out using naive CD4+ T cells from PBMCs. Subset in this sample: CD45RA+ positively selected. The receptors shown here come from a man younger than 35 in good health. Some clones in this sample may be carry-over from other donors' samples.

The chain links TRBV9 to TRBJ1-3; TRBD1 might be the D (6 bases). The CDR3 spans 16 residues. V was cut by 0 bases and J by 4 bases, with 14 bases left in between. Germline CDR1 and CDR2: SGDLS and YYNGEE. CDR3 bases: TGTGCCAGCAGCGTAGCCACCACAGGGTCCGGAAACACCATATATTTT. Encoded protein: CASSVATTGSGNTIYF.

On this clone itself: Different DNA sequences within this sample yield the same CDR3. The J gene is TRBJ1-1, the V gene TRBV5-6, with unresolved D. V was cut by 1 base and J by 1 base, with 5 bases left in between. This CDR3 region has 13 residues. Germline V gene lookup returns CDR1 SGHDT and CDR2 YYEEEE. The CDR3 sequence: CASSLFGNTEAFF. Written as DNA, the CDR3 is TGTGCCAGCAGCTTGTTTGGGAACACTGAAGCTTTCTTT.

This clone was seen only once. Other nucleotide sequences from this sample produce the same CDR3. J is TRBJ2-7 and V is TRBV28, with D uncertain. The CDR3 consists of 15 residues. Trimming shortened V by 3 bases and J by 0 bases, and 12 bases separated the two germline ends. CDR1 is MDHEN and CDR2 is SYDVKM in the germline V gene. In DNA, the CDR3 is TGTGCCAGCAGTTTTTGGCGAAGGAGCTCCTACGAGCAGTACTTC. Encoded protein: CASSFWRRSSYEQYF.

This clone was detected once. The rearrangement links TRBV5-6 to TRBJ2-7; TRBD1 or TRBD2 may be the D gene (5 bases each). This CDR3 is 15 amino acids long. Trimming shortened V by 3 bases and J by 6 bases, and 19 bases separated the two germline ends. The germline V gene has CDR1 SGHDT and CDR2 YYEEEE. CDR3 in amino acids: CASSWGPGSYSEQYF. The CDR3 bases are TGTGCCAGCAGCTGGGGACCCGGGTCTTACAGCGAGCAGTACTTC.

The rearrangement uses TRBV10-1 and TRBJ2-3, with D perhaps matching TRBD2 (5 bases). Germline loops: CDR1 WNHNN, CDR2 SYGVQD (reference sequence). The CDR3 is 15 amino acids. V shed 8 bases and J shed 1 base, with 16 bases lying between them. CDR3 region: CASSKSGNGTDTQYF. The CDR3 nucleotides are TGCGCCAGCTCCAAGAGCGGTAATGGCACAGATACGCAGTATTTT.

The rearrangement joins TRBV10-1 to TRBJ1-1, with unresolved D. Trimming took 8 bases from V and 4 from J, leaving 11 bases between them. Germline assignment: CDR1 WNHNN and CDR2 SYGVQD (reference sequence). The CDR3 consists of 12 residues. The CDR3, as DNA: TGCGCCAGCCGGGGTACGGGCACTGAAGCTTTCTTT. Translation gives CASRGTGTEAFF.

This sequence joins TRBV19 and TRBJ2-5; D not certain. Germline lookup yields CDR1 LNHDA and CDR2 SQIVND (reference sequence). V lost 5 bases and J lost 7, with 11 bases in between. CDR3 length: 12 residues. This CDR3 is CASSHVPGTQYF. The CDR3 DNA sequence: TGTGCCAGTAGTCATGTCCCAGGGACCCAGTACTTC.

On this clone itself: The same CDR3 arises from other DNA sequences in this sample as well. The chain links TRBV7-2 to TRBJ2-1; no clear D gene. The CDR3 covers 12 residues. Germline V gene sequence: CDR1 SGHTA, CDR2 FQGNSA. Trimming took off 5 bases at V and 4 bases at J, with 6 bases between the two ends. CDR3 sequence (DNA): TGTGCCAGCAGCCGTAGTTACAATGAGCAGTTCTTC. Encoded protein: CASSRSYNEQFF.

The rearrangement joins TRBV28 to TRBJ2-4, with D perhaps matching TRBD2 (7 bases). Germline lookup yields CDR1 MDHEN and CDR2 SYDVKM. Trimming removed 8 bases at V and 15 bases at J, with 38 bases between. This CDR3 contains 18 residues. In DNA form, the CDR3 reads TGTGCCAGCTCCTCGAGGGGGGGCGCGTTTCGGATGTCGGCCCCTCGGTACTTC. Protein product: CASSSRGGAFRMSAPRYF.

The V and J genes are TRBV14 and TRBJ1-2, with D maybe TRBD1 (5 bases). V lost 0 bases, J lost 4 bases, and 15 bases lay in between. The CDR3 runs 16 residues. Germline V lookup: CDR1 SGHDN, CDR2 FVKESK. The CDR3 is CASSQERGARGYGYTF. For the CDR3, the DNA is TGTGCCAGCAGCCAAGAAAGAGGGGCCCGAGGCTATGGCTACACCTTC.